One sample yielded the 2 T cell receptor beta chains listed below, sequenced in a study of cytomegalovirus exposure and HLA in healthy donors. Researchers ran the PCR with 60 Vbeta and 13 Jbeta primers. Generated by immunoSEQ multiplex PCR, the TCRdb table keeps only in-frame clones and is missing some. The sample carries around 99,000 clones, roughly 82% recorded once. The source material was PBMCs. The receptors here all came from a man younger than 45 in good health and CMV-seropositive.

In the case of this clone: At one of its ends the junction is not consistent with the germline gene, which may arise from a read error. The chain combines TRBV7-9 with TRBJ1-4, with TRBD1 matching 7 bases. CDR3 length: 13 amino acids. Germline CDR1 reads SEHNR; CDR2 reads FQNEAQ (reference sequence). Here the CDR3 reads CSSSLTGNEKLFF. CDR3 DNA sequence: TGTTCCAGCAGCTTGACAGGGAACGAAAAACTGTTTTTT.

The chain couples TRBV11-2 to TRBJ1-4; possibly TRBD1 for D (6 bases). Germline V gene data show CDR1 as SGHAT and CDR2 as FQNNGV. Trimming cost V 1 base and J 5 bases, with 11 bases left between them. The CDR3 contains 15 residues. CDR3 nucleotide sequence: TGTGCCAGCAGCTTAGCGACAGGAGCAAATGAAAAACTGTTTTTT. Its translation: CASSLATGANEKLFF.